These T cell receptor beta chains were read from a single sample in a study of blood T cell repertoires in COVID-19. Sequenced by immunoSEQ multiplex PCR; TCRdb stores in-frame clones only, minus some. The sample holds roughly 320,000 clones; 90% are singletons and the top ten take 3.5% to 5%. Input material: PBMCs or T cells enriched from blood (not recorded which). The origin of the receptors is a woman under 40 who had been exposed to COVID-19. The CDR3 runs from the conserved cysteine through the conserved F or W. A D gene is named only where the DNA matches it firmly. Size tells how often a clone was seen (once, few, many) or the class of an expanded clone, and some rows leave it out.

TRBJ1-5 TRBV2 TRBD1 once CASSKMSGGISNQPQHF TGTGCCAGCAGTAAAATGTCAGGGGGTATTAGCAATCAGCCCCAGCATTTT
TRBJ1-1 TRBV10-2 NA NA CASSESTLGTEAFF TGCGCCAGCAGTGAGTCGACTCTGGGCACTGAAGCTTTCTTT
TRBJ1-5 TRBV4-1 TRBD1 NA CASSQVRGGSGQPQHF TGCGCCAGCAGCCAAGTCAGAGGGGGCTCGGGGCAGCCCCAGCATTTT
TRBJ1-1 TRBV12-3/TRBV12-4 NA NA CASSSTGFTEAFF TGTGCCAGCAGTTCCACAGGTTTCACTGAAGCTTTCTTT
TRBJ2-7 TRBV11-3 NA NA CASSSRGGEQYF TGTGCCAGCAGCTCGAGGGGGGGCGAGCAGTACTTC
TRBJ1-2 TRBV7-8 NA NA CASSMHRLQEHGYTF TGTGCCAGCAGCATGCACAGGCTACAGGAGCATGGCTACACCTTC
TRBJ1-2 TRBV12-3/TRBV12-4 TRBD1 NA CASQQGGNYGYTF TGTGCCAGCCAACAGGGGGGCAACTATGGCTACACCTTC
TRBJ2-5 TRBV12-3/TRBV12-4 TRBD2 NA CASSAGVGPQYF TGTGCCAGCAGTGCGGGGGTAGGGCCCCAGTACTTC
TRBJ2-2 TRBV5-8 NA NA CASSFLQITGELFF TGTGCCAGCAGCTTTTTACAGATCACCGGGGAGCTGTTTTTT
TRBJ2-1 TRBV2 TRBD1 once CASNMRQGAYNEQFF TGTGCCAGCAATATGAGACAGGGGGCCTACAATGAGCAGTTCTTC
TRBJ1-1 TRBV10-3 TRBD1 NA CAISGWAGQVNTEAFF TGTGCCATCAGTGGGTGGGCGGGACAGGTTAACACTGAAGCTTTCTTT
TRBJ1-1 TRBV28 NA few CASSPRRQGKTEAFF TGTGCCAGCAGTCCAAGGCGGCAGGGTAAGACTGAAGCTTTCTTT
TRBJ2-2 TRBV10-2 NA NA CASTDGSGELFF TGCGCCAGCACTGACGGTTCCGGGGAGCTGTTTTTT
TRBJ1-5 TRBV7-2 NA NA CASSLFPGRDQPQHF TGTGCCAGCAGCTTATTTCCCGGTCGGGATCAGCCCCAGCATTTT
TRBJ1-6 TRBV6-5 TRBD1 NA CASSQTGDSPLHF TGTGCCAGCAGTCAGACAGGGGATTCACCCCTCCACTTT
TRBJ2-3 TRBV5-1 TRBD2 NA CASSLGLAGGVTDTQYF TGCGCCAGCAGCTTGGGACTAGCGGGGGGCGTCACAGATACGCAGTATTTT
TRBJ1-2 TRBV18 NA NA CASSPGASNYGYTF TGTGCCAGCTCACCAGGAGCCAGCAACTATGGCTACACCTTC
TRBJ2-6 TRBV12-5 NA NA CASGFNPGVANVLTF TGTGCTAGTGGTTTCAATCCCGGGGTGGCCAACGTCCTGACTTTC
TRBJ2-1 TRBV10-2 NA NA CASSVTEGSEQFF TGCGCCAGCAGTGTGACGGAGGGGTCAGAGCAGTTCTTC
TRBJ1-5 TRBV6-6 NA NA CASSYGGGNQPQHF TGTGCCAGCAGTTACGGCGGGGGCAATCAGCCCCAGCATTTT
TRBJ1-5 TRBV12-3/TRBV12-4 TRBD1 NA CASSGTGVQPQHF TGTGCCAGCAGTGGGACAGGGGTTCAGCCCCAGCATTTT